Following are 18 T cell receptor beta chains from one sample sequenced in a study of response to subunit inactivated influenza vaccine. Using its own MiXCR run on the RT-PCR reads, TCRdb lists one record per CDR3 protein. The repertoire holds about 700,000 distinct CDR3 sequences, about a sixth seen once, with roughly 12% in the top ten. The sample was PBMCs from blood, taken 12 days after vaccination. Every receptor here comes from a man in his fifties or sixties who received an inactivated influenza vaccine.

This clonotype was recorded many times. The CDR3 nucleotides are TGTGCCACCAGCAGAGCCGGCCTCAATCAGCCCCAGCATTTT. Translating it yields CATSRAGLNQPQHF. The rearrangement uses TRBV15 and TRBJ1-5; no clear D gene. The V end was cut by 1 base, the J end by 3 bases, with 7 bases between. CDR3 length: 14 residues. Germline-derived CDR1 and CDR2 are LNHNV and YYDKDF (reference sequence).

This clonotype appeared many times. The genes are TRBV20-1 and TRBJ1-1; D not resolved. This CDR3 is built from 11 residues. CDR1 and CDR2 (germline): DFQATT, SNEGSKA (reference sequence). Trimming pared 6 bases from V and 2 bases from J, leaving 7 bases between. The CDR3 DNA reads TGCAGTGCCGGTTCCAACACTGAAGCTTTCTTT. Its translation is CSAGSNTEAFF.

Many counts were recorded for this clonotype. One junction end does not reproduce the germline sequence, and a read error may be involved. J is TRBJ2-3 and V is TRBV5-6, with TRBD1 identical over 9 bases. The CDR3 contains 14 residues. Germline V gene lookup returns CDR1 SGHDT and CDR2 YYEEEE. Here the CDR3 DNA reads TGCGCCAGCAGCTCGGACAGGGGCTCAGATACGCAGTATTTT. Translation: CASSSDRGSDTQYF.

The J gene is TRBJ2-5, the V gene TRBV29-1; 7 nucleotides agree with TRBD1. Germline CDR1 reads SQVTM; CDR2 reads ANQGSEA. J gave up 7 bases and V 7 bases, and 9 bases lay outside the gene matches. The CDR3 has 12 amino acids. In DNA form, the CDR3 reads TGCAGCGCCCTTCAGGGGGTCGGGACCCAGTACTTC. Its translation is CSALQGVGTQYF.

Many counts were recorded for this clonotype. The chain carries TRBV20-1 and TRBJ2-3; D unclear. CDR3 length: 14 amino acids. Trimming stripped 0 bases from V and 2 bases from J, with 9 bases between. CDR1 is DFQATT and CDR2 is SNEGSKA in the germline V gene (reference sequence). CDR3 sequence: CSAREGRYTDTQYF. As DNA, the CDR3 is TGCAGTGCTAGAGAAGGCCGGTACACAGATACGCAGTATTTT.

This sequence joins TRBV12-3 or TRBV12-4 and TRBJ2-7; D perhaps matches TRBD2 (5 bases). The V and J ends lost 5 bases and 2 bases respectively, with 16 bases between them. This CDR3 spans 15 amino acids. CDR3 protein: CASSPRDYRAYEQYF. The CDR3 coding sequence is TGTGCCAGCAGTCCTCGGGATTACCGGGCCTACGAGCAGTACTTC.

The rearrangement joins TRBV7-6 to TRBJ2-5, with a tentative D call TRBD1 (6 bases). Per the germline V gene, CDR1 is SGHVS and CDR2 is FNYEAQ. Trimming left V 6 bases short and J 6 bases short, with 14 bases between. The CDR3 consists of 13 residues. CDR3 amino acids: CASSPTGLQTQYF. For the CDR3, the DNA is TGTGCCAGCAGTCCTACAGGGTTGCAGACCCAGTACTTC.

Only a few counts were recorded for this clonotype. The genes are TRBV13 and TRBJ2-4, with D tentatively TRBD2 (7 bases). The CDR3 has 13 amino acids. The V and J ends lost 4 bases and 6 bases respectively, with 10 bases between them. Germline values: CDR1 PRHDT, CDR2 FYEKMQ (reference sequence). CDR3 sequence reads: CASSWGGANIQYF. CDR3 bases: TGTGCCAGCAGCTGGGGGGGCGCAAACATTCAGTACTTC.

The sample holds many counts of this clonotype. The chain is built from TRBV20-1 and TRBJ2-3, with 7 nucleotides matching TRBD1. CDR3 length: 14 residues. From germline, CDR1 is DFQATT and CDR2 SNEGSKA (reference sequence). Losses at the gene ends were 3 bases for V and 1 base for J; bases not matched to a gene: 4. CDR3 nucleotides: TGCAGTGCTAGGAAGGGGGCCGGCACAGATACGCAGTATTTT. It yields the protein CSARKGAGTDTQYF.

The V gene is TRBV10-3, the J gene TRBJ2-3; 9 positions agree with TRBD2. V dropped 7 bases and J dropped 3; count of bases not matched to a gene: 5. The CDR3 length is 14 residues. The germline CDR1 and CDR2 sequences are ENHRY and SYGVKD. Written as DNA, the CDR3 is TGTGCCATCAAGCTTGCGGGGGGGACAGATACGCAGTATTTT. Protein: CAIKLAGGTDTQYF.

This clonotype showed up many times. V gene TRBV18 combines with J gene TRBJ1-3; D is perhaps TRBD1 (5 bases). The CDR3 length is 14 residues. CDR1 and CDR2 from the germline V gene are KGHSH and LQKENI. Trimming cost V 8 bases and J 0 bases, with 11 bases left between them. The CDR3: CASSTGTSGNTIYF. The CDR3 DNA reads TGTGCCAGCAGTACCGGGACCTCTGGAAACACCATATATTTT.

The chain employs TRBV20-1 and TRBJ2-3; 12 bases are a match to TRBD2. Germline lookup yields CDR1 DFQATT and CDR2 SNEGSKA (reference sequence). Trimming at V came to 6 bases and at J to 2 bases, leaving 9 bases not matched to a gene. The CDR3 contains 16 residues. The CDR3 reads CSAKTSGSDHTDTQYF. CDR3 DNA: TGCAGTGCGAAGACTAGCGGGAGTGACCACACAGATACGCAGTATTTT.

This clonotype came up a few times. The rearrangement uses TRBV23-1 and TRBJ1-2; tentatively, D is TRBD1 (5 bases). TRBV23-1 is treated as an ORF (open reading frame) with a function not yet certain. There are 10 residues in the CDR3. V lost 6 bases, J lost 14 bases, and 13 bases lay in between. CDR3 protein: CASSRTGETF. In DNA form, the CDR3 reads TGCGCCAGCAGCAGAACGGGGGAGACCTTC.

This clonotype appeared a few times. The CDR3 nucleotides read TGTGCCAGCACCGACAATGGCTATGGCTACACCTTC. Amino acid sequence: CASTDNGYGYTF. This chain uses TRBV12-3 or TRBV12-4 with TRBJ1-2; D is undetermined. Trimming took 7 bases from V and 4 from J, leaving 10 bases between them. There are 12 residues in the CDR3.

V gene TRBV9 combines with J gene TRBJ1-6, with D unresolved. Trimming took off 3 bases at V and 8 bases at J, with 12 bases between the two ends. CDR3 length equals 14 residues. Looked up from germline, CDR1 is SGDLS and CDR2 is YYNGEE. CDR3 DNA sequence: TGTGCCAGCAGCGAAGAGGGTGGATATTCACCCCTCCACTTT. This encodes CASSEEGGYSPLHF.

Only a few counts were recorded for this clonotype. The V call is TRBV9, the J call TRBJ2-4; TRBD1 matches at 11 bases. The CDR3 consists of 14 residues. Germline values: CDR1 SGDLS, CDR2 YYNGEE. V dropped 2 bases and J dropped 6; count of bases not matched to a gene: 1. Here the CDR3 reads CASSVGQGGNIQYF. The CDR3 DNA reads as TGTGCCAGCAGCGTGGGACAGGGGGGAAACATTCAGTACTTC.

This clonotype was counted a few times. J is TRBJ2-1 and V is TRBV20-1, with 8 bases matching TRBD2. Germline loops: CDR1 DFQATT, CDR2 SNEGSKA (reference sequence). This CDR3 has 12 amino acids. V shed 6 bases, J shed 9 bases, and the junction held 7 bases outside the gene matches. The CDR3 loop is CSAHGGAVEQFF. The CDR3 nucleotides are TGCAGTGCCCACGGGGGGGCGGTTGAGCAGTTCTTC.

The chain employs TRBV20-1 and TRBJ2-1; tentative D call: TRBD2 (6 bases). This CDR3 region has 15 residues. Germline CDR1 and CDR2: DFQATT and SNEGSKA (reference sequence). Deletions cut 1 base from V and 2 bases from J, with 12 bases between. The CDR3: CSARVSGSAYNEQFF. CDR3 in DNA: TGCAGTGCTAGAGTTAGCGGTTCCGCCTACAATGAGCAGTTCTTC.